The present TCR beta chain was sequenced within a study of cytomegalovirus exposure and HLA in healthy donors. Study information: There were roughly 110 million unique TCR beta sequences, drawn from approximately 190 million T cells, in an earlier analysis.

60 Vbeta and 13 Jbeta primers were used in PCR. Sequencing was performed with immunoSEQ multiplex PCR; in TCRdb, only in-frame clones are kept and a portion is missing. This table holds 130,000 or so clones, about 74% found once. Study-wide results and limits: Upon later analysis, TCR association rates were observed to vary by HLA locus, being highest for DRB1 and lowest for HLA-C. Per published accounts, TCR beta sequences correctly predicted the HLA-A and HLA-B alleles of most subjects.

Concerning this clone itself: No antigen is known for it.

The CDR3 has 13 residues. Germline V lookup: CDR1 SNHLY, CDR2 FYNNEI. V lost 7 bases to trimming and J lost 0 bases, with 7 bases between them. The clonotype originates from a man aged 35-49 years in good health and CMV-seropositive. V is TRBV2 and J is TRBJ1-3, with D unclear. Sequences were obtained from PBMCs. CDR3 coding DNA: TGTGCCAGCACCTCGTTCTCTGGAAACACCATATATTTT. Its translation: CASTSFSGNTIYF.